This T cell receptor (beta chain) was obtained from a study of response to subunit inactivated influenza vaccine. V trimming: 6 bases; J trimming: 4 bases; junction bases outside the gene matches: 7. There are 14 residues in the CDR3. Germline loops: CDR1 DFQATT, CDR2 SNEGSKA (reference sequence). Via MiXCR, TCRdb re-called the RT-PCR reads, giving one row per CDR3 protein. Of roughly 630,000 distinct CDR3 sequences listed, around 15% were seen once; the top ten hold 6% to 9.5%. The specimen was PBMCs from blood, collected roughly 2 weeks before vaccination. The chain is built from TRBV20-1 and TRBJ2-2, with 8 bases lining up with TRBD1. This clonotype was sampled from a man between 50 and 59 years old who received an inactivated influenza vaccine. The CDR3 here is CSARDRKVTGELFF. The CDR3 DNA sequence: TGCAGTGCCCGGGACAGGAAGGTCACCGGGGAGCTGTTTTTT.